What follows describes a single T cell receptor beta chain. Drawing of peripheral blood yielded 8.5 to 10 milliliters from each donor. With a J-beta primer mix and a sample-barcoded 5' primer, a second PCR ran about 6 to 11 cycles. One entry per CDR3 protein results from TCRdb running MiXCR on the 5' RACE reads. The sample lists approximately 1.5 million distinct CDR3 sequences, roughly a third occurring once. This specimen comes from a study of blood T cells in healthy people across ages. About the study: Capturing about one barcoded beta molecule per two T cells was achieved by template switching.

This CDR3 contains 17 residues. V was clipped by 1 base and J by 4 bases; unmatched bases: 8. Germline loops: CDR1 LGHDT, CDR2 YNNKEL (reference sequence). The V gene is TRBV3-1, the J gene TRBJ2-3; 10 bases fit TRBD2. This receptor was identified in a woman aged 30 to 39 in good health. The sample was blood. The CDR3 DNA sequence: TGTGCCAGCAGCCAAGTGGTTGGAAGCGGGGGGGCAGATACGCAGTATTTT. Encoded protein: CASSQVVGSGGADTQYF.